This TCR beta chain was found in a study of read filtering for tumor transcriptome and immune sequencing. Whole-study results and caveats: Without single-read clonotypes, shared clonotype proportions correlated more between IR-seq and RNA-seq.

V was clipped by 3 bases and J by 8 bases; unmatched bases: 1. The CDR3 loop spans 12 amino acids. Looked up from germline, CDR1 is SQVTM and CDR2 is ANQGSEA. This library used around 400 ng RNA and molecular barcoded adaptors spanning alpha/delta and beta/gamma chains. One entry per CDR3 protein, called by TCRdb with MiXCR from the reads. The sample includes 100,000 to 150,000 distinct CDR3 sequences, 10% to 15% of them seen just once. This clonotype was observed a few times. Its antigen is still unknown. This may arise from a read error, as a much more abundant clone is one base away. The receptor was derived from a donor aged 40 or older with multiple myeloma. This rearrangement joins TRBV29-1 to TRBJ2-1; 10 bases align to TRBD2. The sequencing input was a population of CD138-negative cells sorted from bone marrow. The CDR3 nucleotides read TGCAGCGTTGATGGACTAGCGGATGAGCAGTTCTTC. It encodes CSVDGLADEQFF.